Sequencing of this TCR beta chain was carried out in a study of T cell changes during pregnancy in multiple sclerosis. The V gene lost 9 bases and the J gene lost 5 bases, with 18 bases spanning the gap. Germline V gene sequence: CDR1 MNHEY, CDR2 SVGAGI. CDR3 length: 14 amino acids. The data were produced by immunoSEQ multiplex PCR, yet TCRdb's version contains in-frame clones alone and is incomplete. The sample includes tens of thousands of clones, about 91% of them seen just once. The material sequenced was peripheral blood, taken before pregnancy. The rearrangement joins TRBV6-5 to TRBJ2-3, with a tentative D call TRBD1 (6 bases). The TCR originated in a female donor with multiple sclerosis, enrolled in a pregnancy study. The CDR3: CASTWGQGRDTQYF. In DNA, the CDR3 is TGTGCCAGTACCTGGGGGCAGGGGCGAGATACGCAGTATTTT.